Reported below is one T cell receptor (beta chain). This entry comes from a study of graft-versus-host responses after intestinal transplantation. In the study overall: Isolated intestinal, liver-intestinal, or multivisceral transplants had been given to the recipients. Induction using anti-thymocyte globulin, followed by tacrolimus and steroids for 2 to 4 years, was given to all recipients.

Germline V lookup: CDR1 SGHDT, CDR2 YYEEEE. There are 13 residues in the CDR3. V gave up 5 bases and J gave up 7 bases, with 12 bases separating them. Clones were read by immunoSEQ multiplex PCR, and TCRdb kept only the in-frame ones, dropping some. The sample lists about 98,000 clones, about 84% seen once, with roughly 1.4% in the top ten. The sequencing used PBMCs, collected 255 days after intestinal transplant. The receptor comes from a human patient who received an intestinal transplant, so some T cells may come from the graft donor. V gene TRBV5-6 combines with J gene TRBJ2-2; D is possibly TRBD1 or TRBD2 (6 bases each). The CDR3 spells CASRRGTLGELFF. The CDR3 DNA reads TGTGCCAGCAGGCGCGGGACACTCGGGGAGCTGTTTTTT.